A single sample is the source of the 10 T cell receptor beta chains below, sequenced in a study of T cell responses to AZD1222 COVID-19 vaccine. The protocol was immunoSEQ multiplex PCR, while the TCRdb copy is restricted to in-frame clones and leaves out a portion. The sample has around 100,000 clones, roughly 85% seen once. The input for sequencing was peripheral blood, taken 28 days after the second AZD1222 dose. The origin of the receptors is an adult who received the AZD1222 COVID-19 vaccine.

CDR3 residues: CASSWSGLAGVEQFF. CDR3 nucleotides: TGCGCCAGCAGCTGGAGTGGGCTAGCAGGTGTTGAGCAGTTCTTC. The chain has TRBV5-1 and TRBJ2-1; possibly TRBD2 for D (5 bases). Trimming left V 3 bases short and J 9 bases short, with 19 bases between. The germline CDR1 and CDR2 sequences are SGHRS and YFSETQ. This CDR3 comprises 15 residues.

The chain carries TRBV6-5 and TRBJ2-1, with D uncertain. This CDR3 spans 15 amino acids. V was pared by 7 bases and J by 0 bases, with 13 bases between. The germline CDR1 and CDR2 sequences are MNHEY and SVGAGI. The CDR3 DNA reads TGTGCCAGCACCGAAGAGCCTAGCTCCTACAATGAGCAGTTCTTC. Amino acids: CASTEEPSSYNEQFF.

The chain employs TRBV27 and TRBJ1-6; 7 nucleotides match TRBD1. The CDR3 sequence is 14 residues long. Trimming took 6 bases from V and 5 from J; bases not matched to a gene: 4. Germline assignment: CDR1 MNHEY and CDR2 SMNVEV (reference sequence). Here the CDR3 reads CASSSQGNNSPLHF. The CDR3 nucleotides read TGTGCCAGCAGCTCACAGGGGAATAATTCACCCCTCCACTTT.

The CDR3 sequence is CASSPFSSLTQETQYF. In nucleotides, the CDR3 is TGTGCCAGCTCACCATTCTCCAGCCTAACCCAAGAGACCCAGTACTTC. This chain links TRBV18 with TRBJ2-5; D remains unclear. The ends were cut back, 2 bases at V and 1 base at J, with 14 bases in the middle. Germline-derived CDR1 and CDR2 are KGHSH and LQKENI. There are 16 residues in the CDR3.

The chain carries TRBV5-1 and TRBJ2-3, with 7 bases lining up with TRBD1. This CDR3 is 14 amino acids long. CDR1 and CDR2 (germline): SGHRS, YFSETQ. The V and J ends lost 4 bases and 5 bases, in that order; junction bases with no gene match: 7. CDR3 DNA: TGCGCCAGCAGCACAGGGGTACCCGGAGATACGCAGTATTTT. It yields the protein CASSTGVPGDTQYF. Complete variable domain (other parts from reference TRBV5-1 and TRBJ2-3): KAGVTQTPRYLIKTRGQQVTLSCSPISGHRSVSWYQQTPGQGLQFLFEYFSETQRNKGNFPGRFSGRQFSNSRSEMNVSTLELGDSALYLCASSTGVPGDTQYFGPGTRLTVL.

The J gene is TRBJ1-2, the V gene TRBV2; D unclear. V dropped 2 bases and J dropped 4 bases, with 17 bases sitting between them. Germline CDR1 reads SNHLY; CDR2 reads FYNNEI. CDR3 size: 16 residues. DNA of the CDR3: TGTGCCAGCAGTGAAACGCACACGGGGTCACCCTATGGCTACACCTTC. This encodes CASSETHTGSPYGYTF.

The CDR3, as DNA: TGTGCCAGCAGTGTGGACAGAATTGCAACTAATGAAAAACTGTTTTTT. Residues: CASSVDRIATNEKLFF. The V and J genes are TRBV2 and TRBJ1-4; D may be TRBD1 (6 bases). V gave up 4 bases and J gave up 0 bases, with 12 bases separating them. Per the germline V gene, CDR1 is SNHLY and CDR2 is FYNNEI. The CDR3 has 16 residues. The entire variable domain, with the rest obtained from reference TRBV2 and TRBJ1-4, is as follows: EPEVTQTPSHQVTQMGQEVILRCVPISNHLYFYWYRQILGQKVEFLVSFYNNEISEKSEIFDDQFSVERPDGSNFTLKIRSTKLEDSAMYFCASSVDRIATNEKLFFGSGTQLSVL.

This chain joins TRBV19 and TRBJ2-3, with 8 bases lining up with TRBD1. This CDR3 is 15 amino acids long. Germline assignment: CDR1 LNHDA and CDR2 SQIVND (reference sequence). V lost 6 bases to trimming and J lost 4 bases; unmatched junction nucleotides: 9. Here the CDR3 reads CASRSDREEADTQYF. The CDR3 DNA reads as TGTGCCAGTAGGTCGGACAGGGAGGAAGCAGATACGCAGTATTTT. The full variable domain, rest sourced from reference TRBV19 and TRBJ2-3, is DGGITQSPKYLFRKEGQNVTLSCEQNLNHDAMYWYRQDPGQGLRLIYYSQIVNDFQKGDIAEGYSVSREKKESFPLTVTSAQKNPTAFYLCASRSDREEADTQYFGPGTRLTVL.

The V call is TRBV5-1, the J call TRBJ1-4, with D unclear. Germline CDR1 reads SGHRS; CDR2 reads YFSETQ. This CDR3 comprises 14 residues. Trimming left V 5 bases short and J 6 bases short, with 14 bases between. This chain's CDR3 is CASRVAGLDEKLFF. The CDR3 region has the DNA TGCGCCAGCAGAGTAGCTGGATTAGATGAAAAACTGTTTTTT.

The rearrangement joins TRBV9 to TRBJ2-2; D is unresolved. Germline V CDR1 and CDR2: SGDLS, YYNGEE. The germline V and J ends were trimmed by 0 bases and 7 bases, with 7 bases remaining between them. CDR3 length: 13 amino acids. CDR3 amino acids: CASSVDDGGELFF. The CDR3 DNA is TGTGCCAGCAGCGTAGACGACGGCGGGGAGCTGTTTTTT. The full variable domain, with the rest looked up from reference TRBV9 and TRBJ2-2, is DSGVTQTPKHLITATGQRVTLRCSPRSGDLSVYWYQQSLDQGLQFLIQYYNGEERAKGNILERFSAQQFPDLHSELNLSSLELGDSALYFCASSVDDGGELFFGEGSRLTVL.